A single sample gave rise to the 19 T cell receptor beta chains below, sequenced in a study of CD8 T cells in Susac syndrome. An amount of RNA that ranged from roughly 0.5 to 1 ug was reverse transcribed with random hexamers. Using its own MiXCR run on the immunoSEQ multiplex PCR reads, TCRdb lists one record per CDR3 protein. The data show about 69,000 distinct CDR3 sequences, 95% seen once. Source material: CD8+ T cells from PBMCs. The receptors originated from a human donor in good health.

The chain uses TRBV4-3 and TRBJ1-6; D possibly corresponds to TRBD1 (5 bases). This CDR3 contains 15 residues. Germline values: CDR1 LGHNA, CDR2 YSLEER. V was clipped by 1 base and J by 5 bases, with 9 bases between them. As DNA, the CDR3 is TGCGCCAGCAGCCAAGTCGGGACTAATAATTCACCCCTCCACTTT. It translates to CASSQVGTNNSPLHF.

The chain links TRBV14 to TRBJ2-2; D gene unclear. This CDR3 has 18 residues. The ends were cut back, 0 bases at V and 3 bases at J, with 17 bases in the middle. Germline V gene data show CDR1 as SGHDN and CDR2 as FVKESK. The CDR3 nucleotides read TGTGCCAGCAGCCAAGATCGGTCTTCCGTCGGTTACACCGGGGAGCTGTTTTTT. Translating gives CASSQDRSSVGYTGELFF.

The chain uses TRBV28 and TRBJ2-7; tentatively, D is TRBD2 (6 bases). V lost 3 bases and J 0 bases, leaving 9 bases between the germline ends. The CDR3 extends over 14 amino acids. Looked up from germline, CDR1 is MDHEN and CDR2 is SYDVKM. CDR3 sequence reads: CASSFAGYSYEQYF. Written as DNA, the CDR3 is TGTGCCAGCAGTTTCGCGGGATACTCCTACGAGCAGTACTTC. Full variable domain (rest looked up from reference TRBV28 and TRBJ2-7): DVKVTQSSRYLVKRTGEKVFLECVQDMDHENMFWYRQDPGLGLRLIYFSYDVKMKEKGDIPEGYSVSREKKERFSLILESASTNQTSMYLCASSFAGYSYEQYFGPGTRLTVT.

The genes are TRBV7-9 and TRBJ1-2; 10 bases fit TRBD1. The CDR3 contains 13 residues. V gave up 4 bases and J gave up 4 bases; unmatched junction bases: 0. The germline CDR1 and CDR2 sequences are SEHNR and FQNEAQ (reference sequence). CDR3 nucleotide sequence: TGTGCCAGCAGCTGGGACAGGGGCTATGGCTACACCTTC. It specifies CASSWDRGYGYTF.

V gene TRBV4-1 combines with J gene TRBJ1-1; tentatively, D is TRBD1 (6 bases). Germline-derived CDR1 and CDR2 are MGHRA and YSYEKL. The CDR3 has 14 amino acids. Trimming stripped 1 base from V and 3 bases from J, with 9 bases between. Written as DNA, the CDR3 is TGCGCCAGCAGCCAAGCAACAGGGTACACTGAAGCTTTCTTT. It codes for CASSQATGYTEAFF.

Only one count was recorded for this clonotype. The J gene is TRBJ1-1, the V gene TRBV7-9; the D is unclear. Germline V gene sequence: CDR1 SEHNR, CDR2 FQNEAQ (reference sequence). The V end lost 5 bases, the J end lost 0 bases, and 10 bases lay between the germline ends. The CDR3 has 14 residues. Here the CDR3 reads CASSPTTVNTEAFF. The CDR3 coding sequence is TGTGCCAGCAGCCCCACGACTGTGAACACTGAAGCTTTCTTT. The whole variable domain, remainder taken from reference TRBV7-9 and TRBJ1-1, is DTGVSQNPRHKITKRGQNVTFRCDPISEHNRLYWYRQTLGQGPEFLTYFQNEAQLEKSRLLSDRFSAERPKGSFSTLEIQRTEQGDSAMYLCASSPTTVNTEAFFGQGTRLTVV.

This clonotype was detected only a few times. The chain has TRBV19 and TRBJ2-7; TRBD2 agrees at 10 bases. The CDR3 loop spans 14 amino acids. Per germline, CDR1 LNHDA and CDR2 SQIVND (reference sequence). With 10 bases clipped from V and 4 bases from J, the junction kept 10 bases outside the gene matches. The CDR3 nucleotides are TGTGCCACCCACGGTAGCGGGGGGATTTACGAGCAGTACTTC. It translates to CATHGSGGIYEQYF.

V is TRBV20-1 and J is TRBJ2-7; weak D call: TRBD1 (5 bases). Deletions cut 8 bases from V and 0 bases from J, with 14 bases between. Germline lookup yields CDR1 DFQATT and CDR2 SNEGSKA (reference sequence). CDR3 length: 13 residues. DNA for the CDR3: TGCAGTACGCTAACAGGTTACTCCTACGAGCAGTACTTC. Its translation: CSTLTGYSYEQYF.

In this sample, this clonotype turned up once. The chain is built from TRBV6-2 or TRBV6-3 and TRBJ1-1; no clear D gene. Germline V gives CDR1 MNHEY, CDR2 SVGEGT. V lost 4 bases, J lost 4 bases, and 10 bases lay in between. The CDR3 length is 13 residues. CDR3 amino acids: CASSSGEATEAFF. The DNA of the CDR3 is TGTGCCAGCAGTTCTGGGGAAGCCACTGAAGCTTTCTTT.

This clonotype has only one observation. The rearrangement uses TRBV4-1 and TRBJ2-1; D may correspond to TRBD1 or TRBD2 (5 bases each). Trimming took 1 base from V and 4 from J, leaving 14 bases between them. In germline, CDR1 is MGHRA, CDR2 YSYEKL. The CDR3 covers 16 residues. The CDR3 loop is CASSQVSRGAYNEQFF. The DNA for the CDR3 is TGCGCCAGCAGCCAAGTCTCCCGGGGCGCTTACAATGAGCAGTTCTTC.

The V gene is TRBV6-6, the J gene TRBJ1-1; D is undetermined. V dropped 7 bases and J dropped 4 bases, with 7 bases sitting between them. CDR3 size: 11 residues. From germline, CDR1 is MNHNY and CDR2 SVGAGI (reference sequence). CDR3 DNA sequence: TGTGCCAGCAACTTAGGCACTGAAGCTTTCTTT. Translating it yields CASNLGTEAFF.

CDR3 protein: CASSQDKSLAETQYF. Here the CDR3 DNA reads TGCGCCAGCAGCCAAGATAAGAGCCTAGCGGAGACCCAGTACTTC. The V call is TRBV4-1, the J call TRBJ2-5, with D tentatively TRBD2 (6 bases). Between the trimmed V and J ends, which lost 0 bases and 5 bases, there was a span of 13 bases. Looked up from germline, CDR1 is MGHRA and CDR2 is YSYEKL. CDR3 length: 15 amino acids.

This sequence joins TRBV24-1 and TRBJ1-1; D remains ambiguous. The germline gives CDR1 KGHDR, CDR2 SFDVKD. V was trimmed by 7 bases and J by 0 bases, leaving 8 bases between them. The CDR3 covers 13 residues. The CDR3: CATRQTLNTEAFF. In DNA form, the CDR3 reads TGTGCCACCAGACAGACCTTGAACACTGAAGCTTTCTTT.

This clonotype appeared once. The CDR3 DNA follows: TGTGCCAGCAGCTCCAAGAGGCCAGGTGGCGGGGAGCTGTTTTTT. The encoded protein is CASSSKRPGGGELFF. This chain uses TRBV7-8 with TRBJ2-2; no reliable D call. Germline assignment: CDR1 SGHVS and CDR2 FQNEAQ. V lost 4 bases to trimming and J lost 7 bases, with 16 bases between them. The CDR3 contains 15 residues.

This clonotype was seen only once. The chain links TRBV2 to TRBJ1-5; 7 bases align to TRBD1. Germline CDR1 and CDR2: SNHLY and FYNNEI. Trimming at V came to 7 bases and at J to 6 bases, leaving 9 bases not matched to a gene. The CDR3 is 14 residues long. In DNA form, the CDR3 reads TGTGCCAGCACCTTCGACAGGGAGGGTCAGCCCCAGCATTTT. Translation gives CASTFDREGQPQHF.

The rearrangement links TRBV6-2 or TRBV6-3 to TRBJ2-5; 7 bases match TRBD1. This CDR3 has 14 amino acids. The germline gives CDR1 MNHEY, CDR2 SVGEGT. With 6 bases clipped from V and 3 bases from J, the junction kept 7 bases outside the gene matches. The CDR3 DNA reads TGTGCCAGCAGCTCGACAGGGATGAAAGAGACCCAGTACTTC. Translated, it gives CASSSTGMKETQYF.

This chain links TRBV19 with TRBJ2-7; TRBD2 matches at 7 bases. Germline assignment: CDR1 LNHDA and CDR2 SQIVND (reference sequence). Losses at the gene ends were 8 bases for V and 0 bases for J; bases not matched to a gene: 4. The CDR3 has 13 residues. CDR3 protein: CASAGEHSYEQYF. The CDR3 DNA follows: TGTGCCAGTGCGGGGGAGCACTCCTACGAGCAGTACTTC.

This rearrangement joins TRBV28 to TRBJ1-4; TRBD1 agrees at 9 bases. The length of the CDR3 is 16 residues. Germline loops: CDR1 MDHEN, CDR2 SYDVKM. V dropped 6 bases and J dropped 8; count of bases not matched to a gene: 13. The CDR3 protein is CASSAGEGQGREKLFF. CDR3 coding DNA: TGTGCCAGCAGCGCGGGAGAAGGACAGGGGAGGGAAAAACTGTTTTTT.

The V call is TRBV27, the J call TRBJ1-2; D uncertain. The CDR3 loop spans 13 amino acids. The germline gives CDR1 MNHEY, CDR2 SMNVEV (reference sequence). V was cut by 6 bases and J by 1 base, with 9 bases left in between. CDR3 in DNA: TGTGCCAGCAGGCAGCGGAGTAACTATGGCTACACCTTC. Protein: CASRQRSNYGYTF.